The text below deals with one T cell receptor (beta chain). These data come from a study of tumor-infiltrating lymphocytes in localized non-small cell lung cancer. Study-level information: Patients included smokers and never-smokers with various histologies, some sampled after neoadjuvant chemotherapy. Tumor tissue and non-adjacent uninvolved lung came from each patient.

The CDR3 extends over 15 amino acids. The germline V gene has CDR1 MNHEY and CDR2 SMNVEV (reference sequence). V shed 6 bases, J shed 0 bases, and the junction held 7 bases outside the gene matches. Repertoires were generated with immunoSEQ multiplex PCR, while TCRdb's copy carries only in-frame clones and drops some. The sample includes some 17,000 clones, more than 70% of them seen just once. This TCR came from a human donor with non-small cell lung cancer. Sequencing input: uninvolved lung tissue not adjacent to the tumor. The chain couples TRBV27 to TRBJ2-7, with 8 bases that match TRBD1. CDR3 sequence: CASSPKGTGSYEQYF. The CDR3 DNA follows: TGTGCCAGCAGCCCTAAGGGGACAGGCTCCTACGAGCAGTACTTC.